This T cell receptor (beta chain) was captured by sequencing in a study of shared clonotypes between healthy human individuals. Study information: Used for every donor were three CD4 naive, three CD4 memory, two CD8 naive and one CD8 memory plate. Broader study findings: The study generally estimated greater richness for naive than memory subsets. Rarefaction exposed incomplete sorted-subset sequencing despite large depth. Among non-shared clonotypes, generation probabilities were lower than among those shared by all four donors.

The assay was immunoSEQ multiplex PCR, and TCRdb's table has in-frame clones only and misses some. The table shows about 600,000 clones, with 95% to 98% occurring only once. Naivety among CD8 cells was defined by CD45RO negativity and positive CCR7 selection, thereby excluding terminally differentiated effector memory CD45RA+ cells. A remark on this clone: Antigen unknown. One end of the junction fails to match germline, which may point to a read error.

In germline, CDR1 is DFQATT, CDR2 SNEGSKA (reference sequence). The CDR3 has 9 amino acids. This clonotype originated in a young man in good health. Sample: naive CD8+ T cells sorted from blood. This sequence joins TRBV20-1 and TRBJ1-2; no definite D call. The CDR3 region is CSARPQPNF. The CDR3 DNA reads TGCAGTGCTAGACCCCAACCTAACTTC.